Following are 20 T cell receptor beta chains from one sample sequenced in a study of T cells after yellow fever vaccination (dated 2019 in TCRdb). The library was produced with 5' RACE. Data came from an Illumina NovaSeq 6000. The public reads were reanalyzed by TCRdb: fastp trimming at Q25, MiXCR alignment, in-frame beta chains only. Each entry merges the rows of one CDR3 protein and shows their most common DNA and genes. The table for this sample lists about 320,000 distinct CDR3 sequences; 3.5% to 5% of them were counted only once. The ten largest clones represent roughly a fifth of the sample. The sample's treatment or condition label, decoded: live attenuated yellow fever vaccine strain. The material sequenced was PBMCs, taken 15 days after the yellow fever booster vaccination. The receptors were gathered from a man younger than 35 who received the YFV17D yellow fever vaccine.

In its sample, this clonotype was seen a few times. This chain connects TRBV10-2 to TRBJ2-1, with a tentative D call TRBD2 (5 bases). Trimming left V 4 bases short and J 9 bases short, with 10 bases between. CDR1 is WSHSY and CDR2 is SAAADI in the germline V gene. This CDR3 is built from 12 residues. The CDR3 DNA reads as TGCGCCAGCAGTGGGGGAGAAGGTGAGCAGTTCTTC. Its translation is CASSGGEGEQFF.

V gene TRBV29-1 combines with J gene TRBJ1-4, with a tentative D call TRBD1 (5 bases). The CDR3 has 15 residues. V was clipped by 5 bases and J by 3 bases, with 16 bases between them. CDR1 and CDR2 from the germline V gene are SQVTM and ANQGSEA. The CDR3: CSVSGTGGSNEKLFF. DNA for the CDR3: TGCAGCGTTTCCGGGACTGGAGGCTCTAATGAAAAACTGTTTTTT.

This CDR3 reads CASRLLAGSSYNEQFF. The CDR3 region has the DNA TGTGCCAGCAGGCTCCTAGCGGGAAGCTCCTACAATGAGCAGTTCTTC. The chain links TRBV6-5 to TRBJ2-1; 9 positions agree with TRBD2. The CDR3 totals 16 residues. Looked up from germline, CDR1 is MNHEY and CDR2 is SVGAGI. With 6 bases clipped from V and 0 bases from J, the junction kept 6 bases outside the gene matches.

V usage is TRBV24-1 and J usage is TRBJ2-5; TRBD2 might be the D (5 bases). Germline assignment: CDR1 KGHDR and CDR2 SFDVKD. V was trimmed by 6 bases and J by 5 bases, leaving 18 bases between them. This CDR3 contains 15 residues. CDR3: CATSSPGSAGETQYF. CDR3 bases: TGTGCCACCAGTTCCCCGGGGTCCGCCGGTGAGACCCAGTACTTC.

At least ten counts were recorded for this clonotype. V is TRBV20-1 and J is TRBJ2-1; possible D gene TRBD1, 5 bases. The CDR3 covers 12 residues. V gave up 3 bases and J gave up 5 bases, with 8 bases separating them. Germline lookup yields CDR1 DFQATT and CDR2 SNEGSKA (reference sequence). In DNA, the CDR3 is TGCAGTGCTAGCCTAGGGGACAATGAGCAGTTCTTC. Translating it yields CSASLGDNEQFF.

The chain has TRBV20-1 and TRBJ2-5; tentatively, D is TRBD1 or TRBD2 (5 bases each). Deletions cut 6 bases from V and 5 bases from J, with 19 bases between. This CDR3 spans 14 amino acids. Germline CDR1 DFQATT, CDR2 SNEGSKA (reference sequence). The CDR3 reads CSALNSGTLETQYF. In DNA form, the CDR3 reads TGCAGTGCGCTAAACTCCGGGACCCTGGAGACCCAGTACTTC.

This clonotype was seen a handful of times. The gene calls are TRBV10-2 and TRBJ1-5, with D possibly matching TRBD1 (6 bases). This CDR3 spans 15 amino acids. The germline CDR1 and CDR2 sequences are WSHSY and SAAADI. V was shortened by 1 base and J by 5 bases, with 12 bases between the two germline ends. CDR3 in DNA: TGCGCCAGCAGTGAGTACGGGGGGCAAGATCAGCCCCAGCATTTT. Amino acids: CASSEYGGQDQPQHF.

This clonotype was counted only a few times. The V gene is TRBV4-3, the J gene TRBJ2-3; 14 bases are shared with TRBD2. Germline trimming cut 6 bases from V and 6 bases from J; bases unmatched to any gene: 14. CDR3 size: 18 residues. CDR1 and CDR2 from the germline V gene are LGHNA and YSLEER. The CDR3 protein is CASRQHPGLAGVPDTQYF. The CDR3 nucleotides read TGCGCCAGCAGACAACATCCGGGACTAGCGGGGGTTCCCGATACGCAGTATTTT.

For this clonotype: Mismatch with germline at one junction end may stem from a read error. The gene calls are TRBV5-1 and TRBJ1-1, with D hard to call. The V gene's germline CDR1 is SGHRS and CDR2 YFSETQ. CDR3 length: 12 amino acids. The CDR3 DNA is TGCGCCAGCAGCTTGCTCAACACTGAAGTTTTCTTT. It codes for CASSLLNTEVFF.

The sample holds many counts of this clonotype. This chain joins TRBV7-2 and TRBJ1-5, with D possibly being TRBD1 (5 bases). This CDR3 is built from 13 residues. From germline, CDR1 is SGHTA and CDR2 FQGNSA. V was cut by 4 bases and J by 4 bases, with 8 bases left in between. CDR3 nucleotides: TGTGCCAGCAGCTGGGCAGGGAATCAGCCCCAGCATTTT. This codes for CASSWAGNQPQHF.

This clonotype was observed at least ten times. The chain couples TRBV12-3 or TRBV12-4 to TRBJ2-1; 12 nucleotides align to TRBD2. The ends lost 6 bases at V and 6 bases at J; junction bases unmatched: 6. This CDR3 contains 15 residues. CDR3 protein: CASSRGLAGFNEQFF. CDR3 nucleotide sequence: TGTGCCAGCAGCAGAGGACTAGCGGGGTTCAATGAGCAGTTCTTC.

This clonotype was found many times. For the CDR3, the DNA is TGTGCCAGCGGTTCGGGGCGCAATCAGCCCCAGCATTTT. It is translated as CASGSGRNQPQHF. The chain is built from TRBV7-2 and TRBJ1-5; a possible D gene is TRBD1 (5 bases). Per germline, CDR1 SGHTA and CDR2 FQGNSA. CDR3 size: 13 residues. Trimming cost V 8 bases and J 2 bases, with 10 bases left between them.

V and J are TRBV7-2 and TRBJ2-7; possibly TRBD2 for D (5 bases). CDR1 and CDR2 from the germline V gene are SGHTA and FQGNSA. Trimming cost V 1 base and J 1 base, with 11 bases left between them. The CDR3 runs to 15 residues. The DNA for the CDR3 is TGTGCCAGCAGCTTAGGAGGAGGTCGGTCCTACGAGCAGTACGTC. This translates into CASSLGGGRSYEQYV.

CDR3 loop: CASSSGQYRTGELFF. CDR3 in DNA: TGTGCCAGCAGCTCGGGACAGTATCGAACCGGGGAGCTGTTTTTT. The genes are TRBV7-6 and TRBJ2-2, with TRBD1 matching over 7 bases. The germline V gene has CDR1 SGHVS and CDR2 FNYEAQ. The CDR3 sequence is 15 residues long. Trimming took 4 bases from V and 5 from J; bases not matched to a gene: 7. Drawing the rest from reference TRBV7-6 and TRBJ2-2, the complete variable domain is GAGVSQSPRYKVTKRGQDVALRCDPISGHVSLYWYRQALGQGPEFLTYFNYEAQQDKSGLPNDRFSAERPEGSISTLTIQRTEQRDSAMYRCASSSGQYRTGELFFGEGSRLTVL.

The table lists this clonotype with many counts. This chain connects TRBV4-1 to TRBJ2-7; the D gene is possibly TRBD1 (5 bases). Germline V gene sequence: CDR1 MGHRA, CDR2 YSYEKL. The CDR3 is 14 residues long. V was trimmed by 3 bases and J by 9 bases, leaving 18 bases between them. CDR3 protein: CASSHTFGSTGQYF. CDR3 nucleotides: TGCGCCAGCAGCCACACTTTCGGATCAACAGGGCAGTACTTC.

CDR3 in amino acids: CASSLGRREFF. Written as DNA, the CDR3 is TGTGCCAGCAGCTTAGGGAGGAGAGAGTTCTTC. The chain couples TRBV11-2 to TRBJ2-1; weak D call: TRBD2 (5 bases). V was shortened by 1 base and J by 14 bases, with 9 bases between the two germline ends. The CDR3 has 11 amino acids. Germline CDR1 reads SGHAT; CDR2 reads FQNNGV.

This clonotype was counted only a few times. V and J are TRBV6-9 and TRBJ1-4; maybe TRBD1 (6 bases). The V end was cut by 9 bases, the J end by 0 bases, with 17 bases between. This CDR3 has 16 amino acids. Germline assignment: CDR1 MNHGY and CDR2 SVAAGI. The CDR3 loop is CARFYSQGSTNEKLFF. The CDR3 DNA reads TGTGCCAGATTTTACTCCCAGGGGTCAACTAATGAAAAACTGTTTTTT.

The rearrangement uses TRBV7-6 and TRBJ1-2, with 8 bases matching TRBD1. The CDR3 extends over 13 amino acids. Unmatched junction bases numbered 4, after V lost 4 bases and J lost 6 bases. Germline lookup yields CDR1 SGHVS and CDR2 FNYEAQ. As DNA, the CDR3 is TGTGCCAGCAGCTCCCGGACAGGGCATGGCTACACCTTC. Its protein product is CASSSRTGHGYTF. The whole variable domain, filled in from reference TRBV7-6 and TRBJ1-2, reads GAGVSQSPRYKVTKRGQDVALRCDPISGHVSLYWYRQALGQGPEFLTYFNYEAQQDKSGLPNDRFSAERPEGSISTLTIQRTEQRDSAMYRCASSSRTGHGYTFGSGTRLTVV.

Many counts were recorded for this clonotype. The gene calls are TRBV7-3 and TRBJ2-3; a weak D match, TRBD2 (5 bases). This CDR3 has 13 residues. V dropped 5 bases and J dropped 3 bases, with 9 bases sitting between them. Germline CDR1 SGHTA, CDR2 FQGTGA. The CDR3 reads CASSPGWTDTQYF. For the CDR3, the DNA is TGTGCCAGCAGCCCGGGATGGACAGATACGCAGTATTTT.

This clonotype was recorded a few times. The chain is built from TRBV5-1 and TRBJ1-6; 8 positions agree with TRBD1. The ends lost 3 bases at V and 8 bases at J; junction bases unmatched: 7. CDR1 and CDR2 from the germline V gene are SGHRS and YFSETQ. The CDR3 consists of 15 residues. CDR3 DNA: TGCGCCAGCAGCTCACAGGGGGTAGTCGATTCACCCCTCCACTTT. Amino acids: CASSSQGVVDSPLHF.